One sample yielded the 20 T cell receptor beta chains listed below, sequenced in a study of blood T cells in healthy people across ages. For the second PCR, which ran for about 6 to 11 cycles, a sample-barcoded 5' primer and a J-beta primer mix were used. One entry per CDR3 protein results from TCRdb running MiXCR on the 5' RACE reads. The sample holds 1.5 million to 2 million distinct CDR3 sequences; 28% are singletons and the top ten take approximately 7.7%. Sequences were obtained from blood. All receptors derive from a woman between 25 and 40 years old in good health.

As concerns this clonotype: A much larger clone differs from this one at a single base, so this may be a read error. The rearrangement links TRBV6-5 to TRBJ2-7; the match to TRBD1 covers 9 bases. Germline trimming cut 7 bases from V and 8 bases from J; bases unmatched to any gene: 9. The V gene's germline CDR1 is MNHEY and CDR2 SVGAGI. The CDR3 consists of 13 residues. CDR3 protein: CASNARDRDKQYF. CDR3 DNA: TGTGCCAGCAACGCCCGGGACAGGGACAAGCAGTACTTC.

This clonotype was found many times. The genes are TRBV20-1 and TRBJ2-7; 11 bases agree with TRBD2. The V gene's germline CDR1 is DFQATT and CDR2 SNEGSKA (reference sequence). V gave up 5 bases and J gave up 3 bases; unmatched junction bases: 18. The CDR3 is 18 amino acids. CDR3 sequence: CSASLKGLAGGRHYEQYF. CDR3 DNA: TGCAGTGCTTCCTTAAAAGGGCTAGCGGGGGGCCGACACTACGAGCAGTACTTC.

This clonotype has ten or more counts. The V gene is TRBV12-3 or TRBV12-4, the J gene TRBJ2-1; 8 nucleotides align to TRBD1. This CDR3 has 16 amino acids. V was clipped by 2 bases and J by 5 bases; unmatched bases: 8. For the CDR3, the DNA is TGTGCCAGCAGTTTAAGGACAGGGTTCCTCGACAATGAGCAGTTCTTC. It is translated as CASSLRTGFLDNEQFF.

V is TRBV7-2 and J is TRBJ1-5; no firm D call. The CDR3 runs to 15 residues. V was trimmed by 6 bases and J by 6 bases, leaving 18 bases between them. The V gene's germline CDR1 is SGHTA and CDR2 FQGNSA. The CDR3 DNA reads TGTGCCAGCAGTCGAGTCGGACTGGGAGGTCAGCCCCAGCATTTT. Its protein is CASSRVGLGGQPQHF.

This clonotype has only a few counts. The CDR3 reads CSARGERRFDTQYF. The CDR3 bases are TGCAGTGCTAGAGGCGAGCGGAGGTTTGATACGCAGTATTTT. J is TRBJ2-3 and V is TRBV20-1; D is possibly TRBD2 (5 bases). Germline V CDR1 and CDR2: DFQATT, SNEGSKA (reference sequence). The ends were cut back, 1 base at V and 6 bases at J, with 14 bases in the middle. The CDR3 is made up of 14 amino acids.

The chain has TRBV6-2 or TRBV6-3 and TRBJ2-5; no reliable D call. Trimming left V 3 bases short and J 7 bases short, with 9 bases between. The CDR3 contains 12 residues. CDR1 and CDR2 (germline): MNHEY, SVGEGT. Written as DNA, the CDR3 is TGTGCCAGCAGTTATGTCGTTGGGACCCAGTACTTC. Its protein product is CASSYVVGTQYF.

The CDR3 region is CASSFPQGPNEQFF. The CDR3, as DNA: TGCGCCAGCAGCTTTCCGCAGGGTCCGAATGAGCAGTTCTTC. The chain couples TRBV5-1 to TRBJ2-1; a weak D match, TRBD1 (5 bases). The CDR3 extends over 14 amino acids. From germline, CDR1 is SGHRS and CDR2 YFSETQ. Trimming left V 2 bases short and J 7 bases short, with 13 bases between.

This clonotype showed up just once. The V gene is TRBV11-2, the J gene TRBJ2-5; no definite D call. The germline V gene encodes CDR1 SGHAT and CDR2 FQNNGV. V was cut by 5 bases and J by 5 bases, with 15 bases left in between. The CDR3 is 14 amino acids. The chain's CDR3 is CASSPRRVRETQYF. DNA for the CDR3: TGTGCCAGCAGCCCCCGTCGGGTTAGGGAGACCCAGTACTTC. Full variable domain (outside the CDR3, taken from reference TRBV11-2 and TRBJ2-5): EAGVAQSPRYKIIEKRQSVAFWCNPISGHATLYWYQQILGQGPKLLIQFQNNGVVDDSQLPKDRFSAERLKGVDSTLKIQPAKLEDSAVYLCASSPRRVRETQYFGPGTRLLVL.

This chain joins TRBV5-1 and TRBJ2-5; D may be TRBD1 (6 bases). In germline, CDR1 is SGHRS, CDR2 YFSETQ. The V end was cut by 3 bases, the J end by 3 bases, with 18 bases between. The CDR3 runs 16 residues. This CDR3 reads CASSSVGDTGKETQYF. CDR3 nucleotides: TGCGCCAGCAGCTCGGTGGGGGACACCGGGAAAGAGACCCAGTACTTC.

This clonotype has ten or more counts. V is TRBV6-5 and J is TRBJ2-7, with a weak D call TRBD1 (6 bases). Trimming stripped 5 bases from V and 6 bases from J, with 14 bases between. In germline, CDR1 is MNHEY, CDR2 SVGAGI. This CDR3 is built from 13 residues. This chain's CDR3 is CASSRLDSTEQYF. The CDR3 DNA follows: TGTGCCAGCAGTCGATTGGACAGTACCGAGCAGTACTTC.

J is TRBJ1-2 and V is TRBV7-2; perhaps TRBD1 as D (6 bases). Germline CDR1 is SGHTA and CDR2 is FQGNSA. The CDR3 covers 15 residues. Trimming removed 2 bases at V and 3 bases at J, with 13 bases between. The CDR3 here is CASSLSPAGDYGYTF. Written as DNA, the CDR3 is TGTGCCAGCAGCTTAAGTCCGGCAGGGGACTATGGCTACACCTTC.

There are many counts of this clonotype. V and J are TRBV20-1 and TRBJ2-1; D might be TRBD2 (6 bases). CDR1 and CDR2 from the germline V gene are DFQATT and SNEGSKA (reference sequence). The V gene lost 6 bases and the J gene lost 7 bases, with 19 bases spanning the gap. This CDR3 has 14 amino acids. The CDR3 here is CSATKEGSGNEQFF. DNA of the CDR3: TGCAGTGCGACCAAGGAGGGTTCGGGGAATGAGCAGTTCTTC.

This clonotype was observed a handful of times. This chain connects TRBV5-1 to TRBJ2-5; 7 positions agree with TRBD2. The CDR3 totals 15 residues. The germline gives CDR1 SGHRS, CDR2 YFSETQ. The junction had 11 bases not matched to a gene; V was cut back by 0 bases and J by 9 bases. The CDR3 protein is CASSLGAGVREAQYF. CDR3 DNA: TGCGCCAGCAGCTTGGGGGCAGGAGTCCGGGAGGCCCAGTACTTC.

Remarks on this clonotype: One junction end does not reproduce the germline sequence, and a read error may be involved. The genes are TRBV12-3 or TRBV12-4 and TRBJ2-7; 7 nucleotides line up with TRBD2. This CDR3 contains 13 residues. The CDR3 DNA is TGTGCCAACAGTTTAGGGACTACTTACGAGCAGTACTTC. Its protein product is CANSLGTTYEQYF.

This clonotype was detected only a few times. This chain connects TRBV5-1 to TRBJ2-5; D ambiguous. Trimming removed 0 bases at V and 11 bases at J, with 17 bases between. The CDR3 is 14 amino acids. Germline CDR1 and CDR2: SGHRS and YFSETQ. CDR3 protein: CASSLDPVNNEQYF. The DNA for the CDR3 is TGCGCCAGCAGCTTGGATCCGGTGAACAATGAGCAGTACTTC.

For this clonotype: Given a much more abundant clone one base away, this may be a read error. This sequence joins TRBV15 and TRBJ2-5; D ambiguous. The CDR3 covers 12 residues. Germline lookup yields CDR1 LNHNV and CDR2 YYDKDF (reference sequence). Trimming left V 0 bases short and J 11 bases short, with 10 bases between. CDR3 bases: TGTGCCACCAGCAGAGATGTCGCGTCTCAGTACTTC. Translated, it gives CATSRDVASQYF.

This clonotype was picked up many times. This chain uses TRBV14 with TRBJ2-1; TRBD2 is a possible D gene (6 bases). The germline gives CDR1 SGHDN, CDR2 FVKESK. CDR3 size: 12 residues. V was pared by 4 bases and J by 9 bases, with 10 bases between. The CDR3 here is CASSPGRGEQFF. The CDR3 coding sequence is TGTGCCAGCAGCCCCGGGAGAGGTGAGCAGTTCTTC.

V is TRBV12-3 or TRBV12-4 and J is TRBJ2-1; D is possibly TRBD1 (5 bases). The V gene lost 6 bases and the J gene lost 7 bases, with 10 bases spanning the gap. The CDR3 length is 12 residues. The CDR3 DNA sequence: TGTGCCAGCAGATCCGACAGAAATGAGCAGTTCTTC. Its translation: CASRSDRNEQFF.

Of note for this clonotype: A far larger clone is a single base away, which makes a read error likely. The chain carries TRBV12-3 or TRBV12-4 and TRBJ2-5; D is undetermined. The CDR3 is 12 residues long. DNA for the CDR3: TGTGCCAGCTCCCGGTCCCAAGAGACCCACTACTTC. Encoded protein: CASSRSQETHYF.

Concerning this clonotype itself: The junction and the germline gene differ at one end; a read error may be behind it. The genes are TRBV6-6 and TRBJ2-6; D gene unclear. Germline V gene lookup returns CDR1 MNHNY and CDR2 SVGAGI (reference sequence). The CDR3 contains 12 residues. CDR3 coding DNA: TGTGTCAGCTGGTCTGGGGCCAACGTCCTGACTTTC. Its translation: CVSWSGANVLTF.